This T cell receptor (beta chain) was sequenced for a study of blood T cell repertoires in COVID-19. As for the study in general: COVID-19 samples, acute and convalescent, were from the United States, Italy and Spain. Nucleic acid was either cDNA or gDNA, and it came from T cells, B-cell-depleted T cells, or PBMCs.

Germline loops: CDR1 SGHRS, CDR2 YFSETQ. The CDR3 runs to 16 residues. Germline trimming cut 0 bases from V and 6 bases from J; bases unmatched to any gene: 11. The table lists this clone with a count of one. Seattle enrolled patients during active infection and tracked them longitudinally. Authors' data handling: Reference gene primer amplification in the assay estimated nucleated cell counts. Assay used: immunoSEQ multiplex PCR; TCRdb lists only in-frame clones, some missing. D and trimming come from the DNA, and the V and J calls and clone size come from that table. The sample holds some 240,000 clones; approximately 85% are singletons and the top ten take 2.4%.

This clonotype originated in a woman in her 70s with COVID-19, enrolled during active disease. The V and J genes are TRBV5-1 and TRBJ1-2; 7 nucleotides line up with TRBD1. The sample consisted of peripheral blood. The chain's CDR3 is CASSLALTGTVDGYTF. The CDR3 DNA follows: TGCGCCAGCAGCTTGGCCTTGACAGGGACGGTCGATGGCTACACCTTC.